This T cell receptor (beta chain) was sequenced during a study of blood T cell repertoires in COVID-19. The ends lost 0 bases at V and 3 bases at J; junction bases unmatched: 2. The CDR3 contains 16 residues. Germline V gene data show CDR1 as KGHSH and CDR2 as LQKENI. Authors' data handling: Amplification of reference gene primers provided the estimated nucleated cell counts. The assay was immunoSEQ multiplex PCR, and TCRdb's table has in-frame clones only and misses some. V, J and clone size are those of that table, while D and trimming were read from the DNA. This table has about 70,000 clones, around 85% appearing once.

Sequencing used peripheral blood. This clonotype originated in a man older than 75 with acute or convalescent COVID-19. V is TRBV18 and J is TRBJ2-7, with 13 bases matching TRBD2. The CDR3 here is CASSPPGLAGVYEQYF. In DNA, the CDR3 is TGTGCCAGCTCACCACCCGGACTAGCGGGGGTCTACGAGCAGTACTTC.